The 30 T cell receptor beta chains below all came from one sample that was sequenced in a study of cytomegalovirus exposure and HLA in healthy donors. This PCR relied on a set of 60 Vbeta primers and 13 Jbeta primers. This table comes from immunoSEQ multiplex PCR, and its TCRdb copy is limited to in-frame clones, with some not included. The sample comprises around 85,000 clones, 75% to 85% of which are singletons, and around 32% rests with the top ten. The sequencing input was PBMCs. These receptors all stem from a man between 45 and 60 years old in good health and CMV-seropositive.

This chain uses TRBV27 with TRBJ1-2, with 7 bases identical to TRBD1. Looked up from germline, CDR1 is MNHEY and CDR2 is SMNVEV (reference sequence). This CDR3 comprises 14 residues. Losses at the gene ends were 5 bases for V and 4 bases for J; bases not matched to a gene: 7. Here the CDR3 DNA reads TGTGCCAGCAGTGCCGGGACAGCATCCTATGGCTACACCTTC. Protein product: CASSAGTASYGYTF.

The chain employs TRBV10-1 and TRBJ2-5, with 9 bases identical to TRBD1. Per the germline V gene, CDR1 is WNHNN and CDR2 is SYGVQD (reference sequence). V shed 0 bases and J 2 bases; nucleotides not matched to a gene: 4. CDR3 length: 16 residues. CDR3 coding DNA: TGCGCCAGCAGTGAGTCGAAGACAGGGGGACAAGAGACCCAGTACTTC. Translation gives CASSESKTGGQETQYF.

Comments on this clone: The junction differs from germline at one of its ends, possibly a read error. The rearrangement links TRBV10-1 to TRBJ2-1; weak D call: TRBD2 (5 bases). Germline CDR1 reads WNHNN; CDR2 reads SYGVQD (reference sequence). This CDR3 is 11 amino acids long. CDR3 nucleotides: TGCGCCGGCCGGGATCCCTTCCGCAAGATCTTC. Protein product: CAGRDPFRKIF.

The rearrangement uses TRBV7-9 and TRBJ1-1; D uncertain. CDR3 length equals 14 residues. Germline CDR1 SEHNR, CDR2 FQNEAQ (reference sequence). The V end was cut by 0 bases, the J end by 2 bases, with 7 bases between. The CDR3 is CASSLARANTEAFF. In DNA form, the CDR3 reads TGTGCCAGCAGCTTAGCGCGGGCAAACACTGAAGCTTTCTTT.

This clone has a handful of counts. The chain employs TRBV14 and TRBJ1-1; unclear D gene. Germline assignment: CDR1 SGHDN and CDR2 FVKESK. The CDR3 totals 14 residues. Trimming removed 0 bases at V and 11 bases at J, with 16 bases between. Written as DNA, the CDR3 is TGTGCCAGCAGCCAAGATCCTGGATCTTTGCGGGCTTTCTTT. Amino acids: CASSQDPGSLRAFF. The full variable domain, with the rest looked up from reference TRBV14 and TRBJ1-1, is EAGVTQFPSHSVIEKGQTVTLRCDPISGHDNLYWYRRVMGKEIKFLLHFVKESKQDESGMPNNRFLAERTGGTYSTLKVQPAELEDSGVYFCASSQDPGSLRAFFGQGTRLTVV.

This chain joins TRBV6-5 and TRBJ2-3; TRBD1 agrees at 7 bases. CDR3 length: 14 amino acids. Germline CDR1 and CDR2: MNHEY and SVGAGI. V trimming: 4 bases; J trimming: 0 bases; junction bases outside the gene matches: 1. The CDR3 reads CASSWGQSTDTQYF. In DNA form, the CDR3 reads TGTGCCAGCAGTTGGGGACAGAGCACAGATACGCAGTATTTT.

The V gene is TRBV10-3, the J gene TRBJ2-7, with 10 bases that match TRBD2. Trimming removed 6 bases from V and 6 bases from J; junction bases left unmatched: 8. The length of the CDR3 is 14 residues. Germline V gene data show CDR1 as ENHRY and CDR2 as SYGVKD. Written as DNA, the CDR3 is TGTGCCATCAGGGTGGAACTAGCGGGACTCGAGCAGTACTTC. It translates to CAIRVELAGLEQYF.

CDR3 in DNA: TGTGCCAGCAGCCGGGACAGGGGAGAGGAAAAACTGTTTTTT. This translates into CASSRDRGEEKLFF. The J gene is TRBJ1-4, the V gene TRBV6-5, with TRBD1 identical over 10 bases. CDR1 MNHEY and CDR2 SVGAGI come from the germline V gene. The CDR3 spans 14 residues. V was pared by 6 bases and J by 8 bases, with 6 bases of the junction left unmatched.

V is TRBV18 and J is TRBJ1-6, with a tentative D call TRBD1 (6 bases). Germline CDR1 and CDR2: KGHSH and LQKENI. The V and J ends lost 3 bases and 10 bases respectively, with 10 bases between them. CDR3 size: 13 residues. The CDR3 DNA follows: TGTGCCAGCTCACCTTCGAGGGGGTCACCCCTCCACTTT. Residues: CASSPSRGSPLHF.

The chain has TRBV9 and TRBJ2-1; 15 bases fit TRBD2. The ends lost 0 bases at V and 8 bases at J; junction bases unmatched: 6. Germline V gene sequence: CDR1 SGDLS, CDR2 YYNGEE. This CDR3 has 17 residues. In nucleotides, the CDR3 is TGTGCCAGCAGCGTAGCCCTCGGACTAGCGGGAGGGGATGAGCAGTTCTTC. Its protein is CASSVALGLAGGDEQFF.

This rearrangement joins TRBV7-2 to TRBJ1-2, with 8 nucleotides matching TRBD1. Unmatched junction bases numbered 10, after V lost 1 base and J lost 3 bases. This CDR3 is built from 17 residues. The germline V gene encodes CDR1 SGHTA and CDR2 FQGNSA. The CDR3 DNA reads TGTGCCAGCAGCTTAGTTTCAGGGGGCAGGGGGGACTATGGCTACACCTTC. Encoded protein: CASSLVSGGRGDYGYTF.

This chain links TRBV19 with TRBJ1-1; D is unclear. There are 15 residues in the CDR3. CDR1 and CDR2 (germline): LNHDA, SQIVND (reference sequence). V dropped 5 bases and J dropped 0 bases, with 13 bases sitting between them. The CDR3, as DNA: TGTGCCAGTAGTCCCCGACTAGTTATGAACACTGAAGCTTTCTTT. Its translation: CASSPRLVMNTEAFF.

The genes are TRBV5-6 and TRBJ2-5, with a tentative D call TRBD1 (5 bases). Matching the DNA end better, TRBJ2-7 makes the J call doubtful. Germline CDR1 is SGHDT and CDR2 is YYEEEE. This CDR3 spans 13 amino acids. This CDR3 reads CASSHRPAYEQYF. As DNA, the CDR3 is TGTGCCAGCAGCCACAGGCCAGCCTACGAGCAGTACTTC.

The chain combines TRBV5-4 with TRBJ1-3; D unclear. The CDR3 loop spans 15 amino acids. V was shortened by 7 bases and J by 1 base, with 15 bases between the two germline ends. From germline, CDR1 is SGHNT and CDR2 YYREEE (reference sequence). CDR3: CASGGSMGSGNTIYF. The CDR3 DNA follows: TGTGCCAGCGGAGGGTCCATGGGATCTGGAAACACCATATATTTT.

The CDR3 spells CATRASGRDNEQFF. CDR3 coding DNA: TGTGCCACCCGGGCTAGCGGGAGAGACAATGAGCAGTTCTTC. The chain has TRBV10-3 and TRBJ2-1; TRBD2 agrees at 10 bases. The V gene's germline CDR1 is ENHRY and CDR2 SYGVKD. With 10 bases clipped from V and 5 bases from J, the junction kept 8 bases outside the gene matches. CDR3 length equals 14 residues.

In its sample, this clone was seen a few times. The genes are TRBV5-6 and TRBJ2-5, with D possibly TRBD2 on 5 matching bases. The germline V gene has CDR1 SGHDT and CDR2 YYEEEE. This CDR3 has 12 amino acids. The germline V and J ends were trimmed by 5 bases and 7 bases, with 12 bases remaining between them. The CDR3 DNA follows: TGTGCCAGCAGTCGGGCTGCGGGGACCCAGTACTTC. This translates into CASSRAAGTQYF.

The genes are TRBV14 and TRBJ1-1; 11 nucleotides line up with TRBD1. Trimming at V came to 5 bases and at J to 7 bases, leaving 9 bases not matched to a gene. The germline V gene encodes CDR1 SGHDN and CDR2 FVKESK. CDR3 length equals 15 residues. For the CDR3, the DNA is TGTGCCAGCAGCAAATGGACAGGGGGCATGGGTGAAGCTTTCTTT. Amino acids: CASSKWTGGMGEAFF.

V is TRBV19 and J is TRBJ2-3; TRBD2 might be the D (5 bases). V was shortened by 5 bases and J by 4 bases, with 19 bases between the two germline ends. Germline loops: CDR1 LNHDA, CDR2 SQIVND (reference sequence). The CDR3 has 16 residues. CDR3 region: CASSPGLPSGADTQYF. CDR3 nucleotides: TGTGCCAGTAGTCCCGGACTTCCTAGTGGAGCAGATACGCAGTATTTT.

J is TRBJ2-7 and V is TRBV19, with TRBD2 identical over 7 bases. The CDR3 is 13 amino acids. V was pared by 4 bases and J by 5 bases, with 5 bases of the junction left unmatched. From germline, CDR1 is LNHDA and CDR2 SQIVND (reference sequence). This CDR3 reads CASSTGGSDEQYF. Here the CDR3 DNA reads TGTGCCAGTAGTACGGGGGGTTCGGACGAGCAGTACTTC.

The chain recombines TRBV10-2 with TRBJ2-7, with 13 bases matching TRBD2. This CDR3 is 14 amino acids long. From germline, CDR1 is WSHSY and CDR2 SAAADI. Unmatched junction bases numbered 8, after V lost 8 bases and J lost 7 bases. As DNA, the CDR3 is TGCGCCAGCCGTCTCGGACTAGCGGGAGATGAGCAGTACTTC. Protein sequence: CASRLGLAGDEQYF.

This clone was observed a handful of times. A much larger clone lies a single base off, so this may be a read error. The chain combines TRBV4-2 with TRBJ2-1; TRBD2 agrees at 7 bases. Germline V gives CDR1 LGHNA, CDR2 YNFKEQ. This CDR3 is 19 amino acids long. With 5 bases clipped from V and 4 bases from J, the junction kept 20 bases outside the gene matches. The CDR3 bases are TGTGCCAGCAGCTTTTCCCTCCCGGAGGGAGGGATACTTTACAATGAGCAGTTCTTC. It is translated as CASSFSLPEGGILYNEQFF.

This clone appeared once. J is TRBJ2-3 and V is TRBV30, with D tentatively TRBD1 (6 bases). Trimming cost V 0 bases and J 1 base, with 11 bases left between them. CDR1 GTSNPN and CDR2 SVGIG come from the germline V gene (reference sequence). The CDR3 contains 15 residues. The DNA for the CDR3 is TGTGCCTGGAGTGTACTCCGACAGGGCACAGATACGCAGTATTTT. Protein sequence: CAWSVLRQGTDTQYF. Combining the CDR3 with reference TRBV30 and TRBJ2-3 gives the whole variable domain SQTIHQWPATLVQPVGSPLSLECTVEGTSNPNLYWYRQAAGRGLQLLFYSVGIGQISSEVPQNLSASRPQDRQFILSSKKLLLSDSGFYLCAWSVLRQGTDTQYFGPGTRLTVL.

V gene TRBV2 combines with J gene TRBJ1-1, with 8 positions matching TRBD1. V was clipped by 6 bases and J by 3 bases; unmatched bases: 6. The germline V gene encodes CDR1 SNHLY and CDR2 FYNNEI. CDR3 size: 14 residues. CDR3 residues: CASSLDRGYTEAFF. As DNA, the CDR3 is TGTGCCAGCAGCCTCGACAGGGGTTACACTGAAGCTTTCTTT.

The rearrangement uses TRBV10-3 and TRBJ1-2; TRBD1 matches 11 bases. The CDR3 covers 14 residues. The trim removed 6 bases at V and 7 bases at J, leaving 7 bases unmatched. Germline CDR1 ENHRY, CDR2 SYGVKD. Here the CDR3 DNA reads TGTGCCATCAGGGGACAGGGGGACGGGGGTGGCTACACCTTC. This codes for CAIRGQGDGGGYTF.

The CDR3 sequence is CASSLLKGGMGAFF. The CDR3 DNA reads TGTGCCAGCAGCTTATTGAAGGGGGGGATGGGAGCTTTCTTT. This rearrangement joins TRBV11-2 to TRBJ1-1, with D possibly matching TRBD1 (6 bases). Germline lookup yields CDR1 SGHAT and CDR2 FQNNGV. This CDR3 contains 14 residues. V lost 2 bases and J lost 10, with 17 bases in between.

The genes are TRBV27 and TRBJ1-4; the match to TRBD1 covers 9 bases. The junction had 3 bases not matched to a gene; V was cut back by 5 bases and J by 5 bases. CDR1 and CDR2 (germline): MNHEY, SMNVEV (reference sequence). The CDR3 runs 14 residues. The chain's CDR3 is CASSRQGENEKLFF. In nucleotides, the CDR3 is TGTGCCAGCAGTCGACAGGGGGAGAATGAAAAACTGTTTTTT.

The CDR3 is CASSPVQGDTGELFF. As DNA, the CDR3 is TGTGCCAGCTCACCCGTACAAGGAGACACCGGGGAGCTGTTTTTT. This chain links TRBV18 with TRBJ2-2; D not resolved. CDR3 length: 15 amino acids. V dropped 3 bases and J dropped 3 bases, with 11 bases sitting between them. Germline V gene sequence: CDR1 KGHSH, CDR2 LQKENI.

The chain is built from TRBV6-5 and TRBJ1-3; TRBD1 might be the D (5 bases). This CDR3 has 14 amino acids. Germline assignment: CDR1 MNHEY and CDR2 SVGAGI. Trimming removed 6 bases from V and 0 bases from J, with 9 bases in between. The CDR3 sequence: CASRLTGSGNTIYF. CDR3 DNA: TGTGCCAGCAGGTTAACAGGCTCTGGAAACACCATATATTTT.

CDR3 protein: CASSRQGRDQPQHF. CDR3 DNA sequence: TGTGCCAGCTCTCGACAGGGTAGGGATCAGCCCCAGCATTTT. This chain uses TRBV18 with TRBJ1-5; 7 bases are shared with TRBD1. Germline loops: CDR1 KGHSH, CDR2 LQKENI. The CDR3 is 14 amino acids. With 6 bases clipped from V and 5 bases from J, the junction kept 7 bases outside the gene matches.

The chain's CDR3 is CASSRGLITDTQYF. The CDR3 bases are TGTGCCAGCAGTCGAGGTCTAATTACAGATACGCAGTATTTT. The chain links TRBV6-6 to TRBJ2-3; D is uncertain. The CDR3 has 14 amino acids. V shed 5 bases and J shed 3 bases, with 12 bases lying between them. Per germline, CDR1 MNHNY and CDR2 SVGAGI (reference sequence).